This TCR beta chain emerged from a study of shared clonotypes between healthy human individuals (dated by TCRdb to 2020 to 2022). A note on the overall study: The cohort comprised a couple of women and a few men aged 18 to 49 years. Per donor, three plates each were used for CD4 naive and CD4 memory, two for CD8 naive, and one for CD8 memory. To estimate repertoire size and how much clonotypes are shared between individuals, the study performed deep sequencing of blood TCR repertoires from 4 to 6 healthy adults. To increase sequencing depth and limit assay-specific biases, TCR repertoire library preparation and sequencing were carried out by different laboratories using diverse techniques. Each donor's leukapheresis produced roughly between about 0.85 and 10 billion PBMCs. General conclusions and limits of the study: Sampling was limited to blood, and TCR repertoires in tissue likely differ from TCR repertoires in blood. Pairwise subsampling led to the expectation that sequencing depth would affect the degree of clonotype sharing among donors. Compared with non-shared clonotypes, clonotypes shared by all four sorted-subset donors had higher generation probabilities. About 4.5% of naive CD4, 3.5% of naive CD8, around 2.3% of memory CD4, and less than 0.45% of memory CD8 clonotypes were shared across several donors. The small number of donors limited the genetic and exposure-history diversity represented. Estimated clonotype richness was generally larger for naive than for memory subsets. Even with the large sequencing depth, rarefaction of the sorted-subset datasets indicated that sequencing was incomplete.

As concerns this clone: This receptor's antigen is unknown. Per-nucleotide qualities are absent, and no much larger clonotype sits a single base away. This sample also contains other DNA sequences that code for the same CDR3.

For the CD8 naive samples, CD45RO-negative cells were positively selected for CCR7, yielding a CD45RA+CCR7+ population from which TemRA cells were excluded. The donors were healthy, HIV-negative adults who had no recently reported acute infections or vaccinations. Every donor was a Caucasian adult living in Nashville, Tennessee, USA. After blood collection by leukapheresis, PBMCs were isolated using Ficoll-Histopaque density gradient centrifugation and then cryopreserved in the vapor phase of liquid nitrogen. Analytical flow cytometry was used to check the purity and quantity of every magnetically sorted T cell population. From each sorted fraction, genomic DNA was isolated and quantified by UV absorbance on a Nanodrop 2000c. Using the deep immunoSEQ assay, multiplex PCR amplified TCR CDR3 regions from genomic DNA. Extracted genomic DNA from each cell subset was distributed evenly across all wells of several immunoSEQ 96-well plates, and each plate was treated as a replicate. For sorted subsets, roughly 200 ng of genomic DNA, equivalent to about 30,000 T cell genomes, went into each replicate PCR. Purified libraries were measured with a Qubit 3.0 fluorometer, size-checked on a Bioanalyzer 2100, and measured again with the KAPA Library Quantification kit. Every immunoSEQ 96-well plate was sequenced on a separate single-read 150-cycle Illumina NextSeq 550 flow cell. The published analysis was carried out like this. Because the immunoSEQ output included only junctional sequences and no quality scores, the filtering could not be the same as the filtering used for full-length reads. To assign V/J genes and CDR3, sequences were annotated against IMGT germline references using PyIR, a Python wrapper for IgBLAST v1.9. Reads were filtered out if the reads had weak V/J assignments (E-value above 1e-6), no CDR3, stop codons, out-of-frame junctions, or ambiguous translated residues. V3J clonotypes were defined by identical inferred V gene, J gene, and CDR3 amino acid sequence. Percentage overlap between repertoires was computed as shared unique clonotypes divided by the size of the smaller repertoire. Three approaches were used to assess repertoire richness: RTK rarefaction, the Chao1 estimator, and Recon v2.1 estimates of unobserved clonotypes. Generation probabilities were computed with OLGA for all TCRbeta clonotypes obtained by the gDNA method from four donors. What TCRdb holds here is the immuneACCESS table cut down to in-frame rearrangements. Part of the clones is not present; checked against another copy, under half of the missing clones reflect an unresolved V gene, and the others are unexplained. For V, J and clone size, that table is used; D and trimming come from the DNA. For this sample the table gives some 2 million clones, of which 85% to 95% were detected only once. Of the sample, approximately 1% falls within the top ten clones.

Measured from the cysteine to the phenylalanine, the CDR3 is 14 residues long. Of all the DNA, just the CDR3 is kept, 42 bases in frame from base 1. Here V drops 5 bases and J drops 0 bases, and the junction holds 4 bases not matched to any gene. The germline V gene (reference sequence) provides CDR1 LNHDA and CDR2 SQIVND. The sequenced sample consisted of naive CD8+ T cells sorted from blood. The cell subset or site label on this specimen signifies: CD45RA+CCR7+. The source of this sequence is a man between 18 and 29 years old in good health. The rearranged segments are TRBV19 and TRBJ2-7, with 7 central nucleotides matching TRBD1. The CDR3 loop reads CASSSRDSSYEQYF. The DNA sequence reads TGTGCCAGTAGTTCCCGGGACAGCTCCTACGAGCAGTACTTC.